These 17 T cell receptor beta chains were sequenced from one sample in a study of blood T cell repertoires in COVID-19. The data were produced by immunoSEQ multiplex PCR, yet TCRdb's version contains in-frame clones alone and is incomplete. The sample records tens of thousands of clones, around 86% being singletons. Material: peripheral blood. The receptors were gathered from a human donor with acute or convalescent COVID-19. The donor label of this sample is uncertain.

This clone has a handful of counts. The chain recombines TRBV7-2 with TRBJ1-5; D gene unclear. CDR1 and CDR2 from the germline V gene are SGHTA and FQGNSA. With 3 bases removed from V and 5 bases from J, the gap between germline ends came to 8 bases. CDR3 length: 13 amino acids. This chain's CDR3 is CASSFTRDQPQHF. In DNA form, the CDR3 reads TGTGCCAGCAGCTTTACGAGGGATCAGCCCCAGCATTTT.

The rearrangement uses TRBV5-4 and TRBJ2-1; 14 positions agree with TRBD2. Germline V gene sequence: CDR1 SGHNT, CDR2 YYREEE (reference sequence). Trimming cost V 3 bases and J 8 bases; bases outside gene matches: 7. CDR3 size: 16 residues. DNA for the CDR3: TGTGCCAGCAGCTCCCCGGGACTAGCGGGAGAGGATGAGCAGTTCTTC. Amino acids: CASSSPGLAGEDEQFF.

This rearrangement joins TRBV30 to TRBJ2-1; 8 bases are a match to TRBD2. Looked up from germline, CDR1 is GTSNPN and CDR2 is SVGIG (reference sequence). The CDR3 contains 12 residues. The ends lost 2 bases at V and 8 bases at J; junction bases unmatched: 2. The CDR3 DNA is TGTGCCTGGAGTAAACTAGCGGATGAGCAGTTCTTC. Encoded protein: CAWSKLADEQFF.

V gene TRBV6-2 or TRBV6-3 combines with J gene TRBJ2-3; perhaps TRBD2 as D (6 bases). In germline, CDR1 is MNHEY, CDR2 SVGEGT. With 6 bases removed from V and 3 bases from J, the gap between germline ends came to 7 bases. This CDR3 region has 12 residues. The CDR3 sequence: CASSGRTDTQYF. In nucleotides, the CDR3 is TGTGCCAGCAGCGGGAGAACAGATACGCAGTATTTT.

The chain combines TRBV5-1 with TRBJ1-4, with 9 bases aligning to TRBD1. In germline, CDR1 is SGHRS, CDR2 YFSETQ. This CDR3 comprises 15 residues. V gave up 1 base and J gave up 5 bases; unmatched junction bases: 3. CDR3 sequence reads: CASSLQGQGNEKLFF. The CDR3 nucleotides are TGCGCCAGCAGCTTGCAGGGACAGGGAAATGAAAAACTGTTTTTT.

The chain joins TRBV2 to TRBJ2-1, with 10 bases aligning to TRBD2. The CDR3 runs 14 residues. CDR1 is SNHLY, CDR2 FYNNEI, per germline. With V trimmed by 7 bases and J by 6 bases, 6 bases remained unmatched. The CDR3 protein is CASTQREGGNEQFF. The DNA for the CDR3 is TGTGCCAGCACACAGCGGGAGGGGGGCAATGAGCAGTTCTTC.

As concerns this clone: Its ends do not fully match the called genes, so a read error is possible. The chain employs TRBV19 and TRBJ2-7; 13 bases agree with TRBD2. The CDR3 has 16 residues. Germline assignment: CDR1 LNHDA and CDR2 SQIVND (reference sequence). CDR3 sequence (DNA): TGTGCCAGTAGTCTCGGACTAGCGGGGGACTCCCACGAGCAGTACTTC. Translating gives CASSLGLAGDSHEQYF.

The CDR3 DNA reads as TGTGCCACGTTCGGGACTTTCTCTGGAAACACCATATATTTT. It is translated as CATFGTFSGNTIYF. The chain couples TRBV28 to TRBJ1-3, with D perhaps matching TRBD1 (5 bases). Trimming pared 10 bases from V and 0 bases from J, leaving 13 bases between. This CDR3 comprises 14 residues. Germline V gene lookup returns CDR1 MDHEN and CDR2 SYDVKM. The full variable domain, in which reference TRBV28 and TRBJ1-3 provide the parts outside the CDR3, is DVKVTQSSRYLVKRTGEKVFLECVQDMDHENMFWYRQDPGLGLRLIYFSYDVKMKEKGDIPEGYSVSREKKERFSLILESASTNQTSMYLCATFGTFSGNTIYFGEGSWLTVV.

The V gene is TRBV19, the J gene TRBJ2-7; 7 bases line up with TRBD1. The CDR3 consists of 14 residues. Germline trimming cut 1 base from V and 2 bases from J; bases unmatched to any gene: 2. Germline assignment: CDR1 LNHDA and CDR2 SQIVND (reference sequence). The CDR3 loop reads CASSIGQGTYEQYF. Written as DNA, the CDR3 is TGTGCCAGTAGTATAGGACAGGGAACCTACGAGCAGTACTTC.

This clone was picked up one time. The V call is TRBV18, the J call TRBJ2-7; a weak D match, TRBD2 (5 bases). The V gene's germline CDR1 is KGHSH and CDR2 LQKENI. Trimming shortened V by 0 bases and J by 2 bases, and 8 bases separated the two germline ends. The CDR3 has 14 residues. CDR3 nucleotide sequence: TGTGCCAGCTCACCACCACGGGATACCTACGAGCAGTACTTC. Translation: CASSPPRDTYEQYF.

This clone appeared a few times. The V gene is TRBV18, the J gene TRBJ1-1, with D possibly TRBD1 on 6 matching bases. This CDR3 region has 14 residues. Germline CDR1 KGHSH, CDR2 LQKENI. With 3 bases removed from V and 5 bases from J, the gap between germline ends came to 13 bases. CDR3 amino acids: CASSPDSLGTEAFF. The CDR3 nucleotides read TGTGCCAGCTCACCGGACAGTCTCGGTACTGAAGCTTTCTTT.

The chain recombines TRBV19 with TRBJ2-3, with TRBD1 matching 7 bases. V trimming: 7 bases; J trimming: 5 bases; junction bases outside the gene matches: 9. The CDR3 length is 14 residues. Germline V gene sequence: CDR1 LNHDA, CDR2 SQIVND (reference sequence). CDR3 amino acids: CASNSPRDRDTQYF. The CDR3 DNA sequence: TGTGCCAGTAATTCGCCCCGGGACAGAGATACGCAGTATTTT.

The chain combines TRBV5-1 with TRBJ2-2, with D tentatively TRBD2 (5 bases). This CDR3 spans 14 amino acids. CDR1 SGHRS and CDR2 YFSETQ come from the germline V gene. V was trimmed by 0 bases and J by 3 bases, leaving 6 bases between them. CDR3 nucleotide sequence: TGCGCCAGCAGCTTGGCCGGGGACACCGGGGAGCTGTTTTTT. This translates into CASSLAGDTGELFF.

In its sample, this clone was seen a few times. The V call is TRBV3-1 (or the pseudogene TRBV3-2), the J call TRBJ2-2; D is unclear. Germline V gene lookup returns CDR1 LGHDT and CDR2 YNNKEL (reference sequence). The CDR3 is 12 residues long. V lost 1 base and J 6 bases, leaving 3 bases between the germline ends. The CDR3: CASSQAAGELFF. The CDR3 nucleotides read TGTGCCAGCAGCCAAGCTGCCGGGGAGCTGTTTTTT.

The V call is TRBV6-5, the J call TRBJ2-2, with D possibly TRBD2 on 5 matching bases. Trimming took off 6 bases at V and 6 bases at J, with 11 bases between the two ends. This CDR3 comprises 13 residues. Germline CDR1 reads MNHEY; CDR2 reads SVGAGI. The CDR3 loop is CASSSGKAGELFF. Written as DNA, the CDR3 is TGTGCCAGCAGCTCCGGGAAGGCCGGGGAGCTGTTTTTT.

The chain carries TRBV11-2 and TRBJ1-1, with D unclear. The V gene lost 6 bases and the J gene lost 5 bases, with 10 bases spanning the gap. The CDR3 is made up of 12 amino acids. The germline V gene encodes CDR1 SGHAT and CDR2 FQNNGV. The CDR3 DNA is TGTGCCAGCAGATTAAGAGGGACTGAAGCTTTCTTT. This gives the protein CASRLRGTEAFF.

This chain uses TRBV30 with TRBJ1-1, with 10 bases lining up with TRBD1. The CDR3 covers 16 residues. From germline, CDR1 is GTSNPN and CDR2 SVGIG (reference sequence). With V trimmed by 5 bases and J by 4 bases, 13 bases remained unmatched. The CDR3 loop is CAWGFRDRGIFTEAFF. For the CDR3, the DNA is TGTGCCTGGGGTTTCCGGGACAGGGGTATATTCACTGAAGCTTTCTTT.